These 16 T cell receptor beta chains originate from one sample sequenced in a study of T-cell memory formation after mild COVID-19. Each CDR3 protein is one row after TCRdb ran MiXCR on the 5' RACE reads. The top ten clones hold approximately 3.4% of a sample with about 150,000 distinct CDR3 sequences, roughly 13% of them seen once. Source material: PBMCs or a T cell subset sorted from them (not recorded which). These receptors all stem from a man between 18 and 35 years old who had mild COVID-19 (a few samples of this study predate the infection). Cell type and time point are not known.

The chain recombines TRBV7-8 with TRBJ1-1; D remains unclear. V was cut by 5 bases and J by 4 bases, with 11 bases left in between. This CDR3 spans 13 amino acids. Looked up from germline, CDR1 is SGHVS and CDR2 is FQNEAQ. CDR3 in DNA: TGTGCCAGCAGCGTAGACCTGAGCACTGAAGCTTTCTTT. Translating gives CASSVDLSTEAFF.

This clonotype has just a few counts. Here the CDR3 reads CASGTGLETQYF. The CDR3 DNA reads as TGCGCCAGCGGCACAGGGCTGGAGACCCAGTACTTC. V usage is TRBV5-1 and J usage is TRBJ2-5, with D tentatively TRBD1 (6 bases). CDR1 and CDR2 from the germline V gene are SGHRS and YFSETQ. This CDR3 has 12 amino acids. V was clipped by 7 bases and J by 5 bases, with 12 bases between them.

This clonotype has ten or more counts. V is TRBV7-9 and J is TRBJ2-3; D might be TRBD1 or TRBD2, each matching 5 bases. Germline assignment: CDR1 SEHNR and CDR2 FQNEAQ (reference sequence). The V end was cut by 5 bases, the J end by 6 bases, with 21 bases between. This CDR3 is 16 amino acids long. In nucleotides, the CDR3 is TGTGCCAGCAGCCCCCCCCCGGGACGCCCAAGGGATACGCAGTATTTT. Protein product: CASSPPPGRPRDTQYF.

V usage is TRBV12-3 or TRBV12-4 and J usage is TRBJ2-1, with D perhaps matching TRBD2 (7 bases). The CDR3 has 13 amino acids. Trimming took 5 bases from V and 12 from J, leaving 17 bases between them. The CDR3 DNA reads as TGTGCCAGCAGTGCCTCGGGGGGCCTTTGGCAGTTCTTC. This gives the protein CASSASGGLWQFF.

The chain has TRBV7-9 and TRBJ1-4; tentative D call: TRBD1 (6 bases). V was trimmed by 1 base and J by 8 bases, leaving 14 bases between them. The length of the CDR3 is 15 residues. CDR1 is SEHNR, CDR2 FQNEAQ, per germline (reference sequence). The CDR3 region has the DNA TGTGCCAGCAGCTTAGTTCCGGGGGCCAAGGAAAAACTGTTTTTT. Protein: CASSLVPGAKEKLFF.

This clonotype was seen a few times. The rearrangement links TRBV7-2 to TRBJ2-5; D is uncertain. V lost 5 bases to trimming and J lost 5 bases, with 18 bases between them. CDR1 SGHTA and CDR2 FQGNSA come from the germline V gene. This CDR3 is built from 15 residues. Written as DNA, the CDR3 is TGTGCCAGCAGCCCCGGCGGCAGTTTCGGGGAGACCCAGTACTTC. Protein: CASSPGGSFGETQYF.

This clonotype was detected only once. The chain is built from TRBV5-1 and TRBJ1-1, with a possible D match to TRBD1 (6 bases). V dropped 4 bases and J dropped 3 bases, with 13 bases sitting between them. The CDR3 totals 14 residues. CDR1 and CDR2 from the germline V gene are SGHRS and YFSETQ. The CDR3 spells CASSATGRDTEAFF. CDR3 in DNA: TGCGCCAGCAGCGCAACAGGGCGGGACACTGAAGCTTTCTTT.

The chain has TRBV5-6 and TRBJ2-5; maybe TRBD2 (7 bases). The CDR3 contains 13 residues. Trimming took 0 bases from V and 7 from J, leaving 10 bases between them. Germline V CDR1 and CDR2: SGHDT, YYEEEE. The CDR3 sequence is CASSLEGGGTQYF. The CDR3 DNA follows: TGTGCCAGCAGCTTGGAGGGGGGGGGGACCCAGTACTTC.

There are a few counts of this clonotype. The CDR3 loop is CASSLDLLTDTQYF. The CDR3 nucleotides are TGCGCCAGCAGCCTCGACCTATTAACAGATACGCAGTATTTT. The chain combines TRBV5-1 with TRBJ2-3, with D hard to call. Germline CDR1 reads SGHRS; CDR2 reads YFSETQ. The CDR3 runs to 14 residues. V lost 4 bases and J 3 bases, leaving 12 bases between the germline ends. Complete variable domain (other parts from reference TRBV5-1 and TRBJ2-3): KAGVTQTPRYLIKTRGQQVTLSCSPISGHRSVSWYQQTPGQGLQFLFEYFSETQRNKGNFPGRFSGRQFSNSRSEMNVSTLELGDSALYLCASSLDLLTDTQYFGPGTRLTVL.

V gene TRBV5-1 combines with J gene TRBJ1-1; weak D call: TRBD1 (5 bases). The ends were cut back, 7 bases at V and 5 bases at J, with 12 bases in the middle. This CDR3 has 12 amino acids. CDR1 is SGHRS and CDR2 is YFSETQ in the germline V gene. CDR3 sequence: CASQGVGTEAFF. The CDR3 DNA reads as TGCGCCAGCCAGGGCGTAGGGACTGAAGCTTTCTTT. Based on the CDR3 plus reference TRBV5-1 and TRBJ1-1, the full variable domain is KAGVTQTPRYLIKTRGQQVTLSCSPISGHRSVSWYQQTPGQGLQFLFEYFSETQRNKGNFPGRFSGRQFSNSRSEMNVSTLELGDSALYLCASQGVGTEAFFGQGTRLTVV.

This clonotype came up a few times. The V call is TRBV10-2, the J call TRBJ2-7; TRBD1 aligns across 7 bases. The CDR3 totals 14 residues. Looked up from germline, CDR1 is WSHSY and CDR2 is SAAADI. V lost 7 bases to trimming and J lost 1 base; unmatched junction nucleotides: 7. CDR3 coding DNA: TGCGCCAGCACCGTACCGGGACAGTCCTACGAGCAGTACTTC. Translated: CASTVPGQSYEQYF.

This clonotype was picked up a small number of times. The chain combines TRBV6-2 or TRBV6-3 with TRBJ2-3, with D perhaps TRBD1 (6 bases). V was pared by 8 bases and J by 5 bases, with 20 bases between. The CDR3 consists of 15 residues. Germline V gives CDR1 MNHEY, CDR2 SVGEGT. The CDR3 nucleotides read TGTGCCAGCTCCCACTCCAGGGGCTCCGTAGATACGCAGTATTTT. This translates into CASSHSRGSVDTQYF.

The chain joins TRBV6-2 or TRBV6-3 to TRBJ1-2; D gene unclear. The CDR3 has 10 residues. Looked up from germline, CDR1 is MNHEY and CDR2 is SVGEGT. V was pared by 11 bases and J by 6 bases, with 10 bases between. CDR3 amino acids: CAAKRDGYTF. The CDR3, as DNA: TGTGCCGCCAAAAGGGATGGCTACACCTTC.

Many counts were recorded for this clonotype. The chain carries TRBV7-2 and TRBJ2-3, with no clear D. The V end was cut by 1 base, the J end by 0 bases, with 14 bases between. The germline CDR1 and CDR2 sequences are SGHTA and FQGNSA. CDR3 length: 17 residues. The CDR3 DNA reads TGTGCCAGCAGCTTAGTCCCGGTCAAGTCTAGCACAGATACGCAGTATTTT. This codes for CASSLVPVKSSTDTQYF.

The chain employs TRBV11-3 and TRBJ2-5; D gene ambiguous. The germline V gene encodes CDR1 SGHNT and CDR2 YENEEA. This CDR3 spans 12 amino acids. Trimming cost V 2 bases and J 9 bases, with 10 bases left between them. CDR3 DNA: TGTGCCAGCAGCTTAAGTTCGGGCCCCCAGTACTTC. Translated: CASSLSSGPQYF.

CDR3 protein: CASSLWNRADSPLHF. The CDR3 nucleotides are TGTGCCAGCAGCTTATGGAACAGGGCGGATTCACCCCTCCACTTT. V and J are TRBV7-9 and TRBJ1-6; TRBD1 might be the D (6 bases). The length of the CDR3 is 15 residues. The germline V and J ends were trimmed by 2 bases and 8 bases, with 13 bases remaining between them. The germline V gene has CDR1 SEHNR and CDR2 FQNEAQ (reference sequence).